This T cell receptor (beta chain) was identified during a study of identical twins. Per germline, CDR1 SGHRS and CDR2 YFSETQ. V was pared by 3 bases and J by 8 bases, with 8 bases of the junction left unmatched. This CDR3 is built from 15 residues. One entry per CDR3 protein, called by TCRdb with MiXCR from the 5' RACE reads. Here the sample spans approximately 220,000 distinct CDR3 sequences, approximately 8% being singletons. This clonotype occurred many times. These same data were also listed under a study on yellow fever vaccine responses in identical twins.

The receptor comes from a woman under 30 in good health. The chain carries TRBV5-1 and TRBJ2-1, with TRBD1 matching 10 bases. The sequenced material came from CD8+ T cells sorted from blood. CDR3 DNA sequence: TGCGCCAGCAGCTCCGGACAGGGGGGTTTCGATGAGCAGTTCTTC. The encoded protein is CASSSGQGGFDEQFF.